One sample yielded the 23 T cell receptor beta chains listed below, sequenced in a study of blood T cell repertoires in COVID-19. Clones were sequenced by immunoSEQ multiplex PCR, and TCRdb holds only the in-frame ones, with some missing. The table shows 150,000 to 200,000 clones, with 81% occurring only once. The specimen sequenced was peripheral blood. These receptors all stem from a man aged 55 to 69 with active or convalescent COVID-19.

The V and J genes are TRBV7-9 and TRBJ2-1; TRBD2 matches at 10 bases. CDR3 length equals 15 residues. The germline gives CDR1 SEHNR, CDR2 FQNEAQ (reference sequence). V lost 0 bases to trimming and J lost 7 bases; unmatched junction nucleotides: 3. The CDR3 reads CASSLASGRSNEQFF. The CDR3 region has the DNA TGTGCCAGCAGCTTAGCTAGCGGGAGGTCAAATGAGCAGTTCTTC. Full variable domain (outside the CDR3, taken from reference TRBV7-9 and TRBJ2-1): DTGVSQNPRHKITKRGQNVTFRCDPISEHNRLYWYRQTLGQGPEFLTYFQNEAQLEKSRLLSDRFSAERPKGSFSTLEIQRTEQGDSAMYLCASSLASGRSNEQFFGPGTRLTVL.

V usage is TRBV24-1 and J usage is TRBJ2-3; no definite D call. CDR1 and CDR2 (germline): KGHDR, SFDVKD. V lost 2 bases and J 2 bases, leaving 7 bases between the germline ends. The CDR3 covers 14 residues. The CDR3 DNA is TGTGCCACCAGTGATTACAGAACCACAGATACGCAGTATTTT. It encodes CATSDYRTTDTQYF.

The rearrangement joins TRBV12-3 or TRBV12-4 to TRBJ2-1, with D possibly matching TRBD2 (6 bases). Trimming shortened V by 6 bases and J by 4 bases, and 7 bases separated the two germline ends. This CDR3 has 12 amino acids. The CDR3 region is CASSRGYNEQFF. As DNA, the CDR3 is TGTGCCAGCAGCCGGGGGTACAATGAGCAGTTCTTC.

This clone was observed a handful of times. This sequence joins TRBV7-2 and TRBJ1-1, with D hard to call. The CDR3 contains 14 residues. V was pared by 3 bases and J by 1 base, with 9 bases between. Germline CDR1 SGHTA, CDR2 FQGNSA. The CDR3, as DNA: TGTGCCAGCAGCTTTGGGCTTCAGAACACTGAAGCTTTCTTT. Translated, it gives CASSFGLQNTEAFF.

This clone was counted once. The genes are TRBV3-1 (or the pseudogene TRBV3-2) and TRBJ2-3; the match to TRBD2 covers 8 bases. CDR3 length equals 16 residues. The ends lost 0 bases at V and 0 bases at J; junction bases unmatched: 2. Germline V gives CDR1 LGHDT, CDR2 YNNKEL (reference sequence). CDR3 residues: CASSQDPGGSTDTQYF. As DNA, the CDR3 is TGTGCCAGCAGCCAAGATCCGGGGGGGAGCACAGATACGCAGTATTTT.

J is TRBJ2-1 and V is TRBV7-2; 16 bases are a match to TRBD2. Germline V lookup: CDR1 SGHTA, CDR2 FQGNSA. CDR3 size: 18 residues. After removal of 4 bases from V and 7 bases from J, the junction contained 10 bases not matched to a gene. This CDR3 is CASSYSPGLAGGPNEQFF. The CDR3 DNA reads as TGTGCCAGCAGCTATTCTCCGGGACTAGCGGGAGGGCCGAATGAGCAGTTCTTC.

A note on this clone: In the same sample, other DNA sequences code for this CDR3. The chain couples TRBV28 to TRBJ1-5; 7 bases align to TRBD1. Germline lookup yields CDR1 MDHEN and CDR2 SYDVKM. Trimming at V came to 6 bases and at J to 7 bases, leaving 3 bases not matched to a gene. There are 12 residues in the CDR3. CDR3 nucleotide sequence: TGTGCCAGCAGCTACAGGGGCCAGCCCCAGCATTTT. As protein: CASSYRGQPQHF.

In its sample, this clone was seen a few times. J is TRBJ1-5 and V is TRBV6-5; 10 positions agree with TRBD1. Trimming removed 6 bases from V and 8 bases from J; junction bases left unmatched: 10. The germline CDR1 and CDR2 sequences are MNHEY and SVGAGI. This CDR3 has 15 amino acids. The CDR3 spells CASRPGTGVIEPQHF. CDR3 DNA sequence: TGTGCCAGCAGACCAGGGACAGGGGTAATTGAGCCCCAGCATTTT.

This clone appeared once. The CDR3 loop is CASSRDRISSYEQYF. CDR3 in DNA: TGTGCCAGCAGTCGGGACAGAATTTCCTCCTACGAGCAGTACTTC. The chain has TRBV6-5 and TRBJ2-7; TRBD1 agrees at 7 bases. The CDR3 has 15 residues. The junction had 7 bases not matched to a gene; V was cut back by 5 bases and J by 0 bases. The germline V gene encodes CDR1 MNHEY and CDR2 SVGAGI.

The rearrangement joins TRBV19 to TRBJ2-2, with 7 positions matching TRBD1. After removal of 1 base from V and 4 bases from J, the junction contained 3 bases not matched to a gene. The CDR3 contains 15 residues. Germline CDR1 and CDR2: LNHDA and SQIVND (reference sequence). The CDR3 is CASSIGDRVTGELFF. DNA for the CDR3: TGTGCCAGTAGTATAGGGGACAGAGTCACCGGGGAGCTGTTTTTT.

This chain's CDR3 is CASSLGRGNEAFF. The CDR3 region has the DNA TGTGCCAGCAGTTTAGGTAGGGGGAATGAAGCTTTCTTT. The V gene is TRBV28, the J gene TRBJ1-1, with D possibly TRBD1 on 6 matching bases. The CDR3 covers 13 residues. Trimming took off 2 bases at V and 7 bases at J, with 11 bases between the two ends. Germline CDR1 MDHEN, CDR2 SYDVKM.

The J gene is TRBJ2-1, the V gene TRBV3-1 (or the pseudogene TRBV3-2); weak D call: TRBD2 (6 bases). Germline V gene data show CDR1 as LGHDT and CDR2 as YNNKEL (reference sequence). The CDR3 has 15 residues. Deletions cut 1 base from V and 7 bases from J, with 14 bases between. CDR3 sequence (DNA): TGTGCCAGCAGCCAAGCTCTGGGACTGGTGAATGAGCAGTTCTTC. This translates into CASSQALGLVNEQFF.

The rearrangement joins TRBV18 to TRBJ2-3, with TRBD2 matching 8 bases. Germline CDR1 is KGHSH and CDR2 is LQKENI. V lost 6 bases, J lost 2 bases, and 10 bases stayed unmatched. CDR3 length: 16 amino acids. CDR3 DNA: TGTGCCAGCTCTAAACCCGGGACTAGATACACAGATACGCAGTATTTT. Translation: CASSKPGTRYTDTQYF.

The genes are TRBV10-3 and TRBJ2-7; TRBD2 aligns across 9 bases. J was trimmed by 5 bases and V by 4 bases; bases with no gene match: 6. Germline loops: CDR1 ENHRY, CDR2 SYGVKD. This CDR3 comprises 14 residues. CDR3 sequence reads: CAISAAGGRDEQYF. The CDR3 region has the DNA TGTGCCATCAGTGCAGCGGGAGGTCGTGACGAGCAGTACTTC.

This clone has only one observation. The chain employs TRBV2 and TRBJ1-5; D may be TRBD1 (5 bases). The germline V and J ends were trimmed by 3 bases and 6 bases, with 15 bases remaining between them. CDR3 length: 15 residues. In germline, CDR1 is SNHLY, CDR2 FYNNEI. As DNA, the CDR3 is TGTGCCAGCAGTGACGGGGGAGGGCCCATTCAGCCCCAGCATTTT. Residues: CASSDGGGPIQPQHF.

CDR3 DNA: TGCGCCAGCAGCTTAGGGACTAGCGGGAGCTCCTACGAGCAGTACTTC. As protein: CASSLGTSGSSYEQYF. The rearrangement links TRBV5-1 to TRBJ2-7; 14 positions match TRBD2. CDR3 length: 16 residues. Looked up from germline, CDR1 is SGHRS and CDR2 is YFSETQ. After removal of 2 bases from V and 0 bases from J, the junction contained 1 base not matched to a gene.

The V gene is TRBV3-1 (or the pseudogene TRBV3-2), the J gene TRBJ2-1, with D possibly TRBD2 on 5 matching bases. This CDR3 contains 15 residues. Germline V gene data show CDR1 as LGHDT and CDR2 as YNNKEL (reference sequence). The V end lost 4 bases, the J end lost 2 bases, and 12 bases lay between the germline ends. CDR3 DNA: TGTGCCAGCAGCCTCACCGACGGGACCTACAATGAGCAGTTCTTC. Translated: CASSLTDGTYNEQFF.

V gene TRBV6-5 combines with J gene TRBJ1-2; 9 nucleotides align to TRBD1. Germline V CDR1 and CDR2: MNHEY, SVGAGI. V lost 6 bases, J lost 4 bases, and 6 bases stayed unmatched. This CDR3 comprises 14 residues. CDR3 sequence: CASRRQTGGYGYTF. The CDR3 DNA reads as TGTGCCAGCAGACGACAGACAGGGGGCTATGGCTACACCTTC.

This clone was recorded a few times. This chain connects TRBV28 to TRBJ2-7; TRBD2 matches at 9 bases. The V gene's germline CDR1 is MDHEN and CDR2 SYDVKM. The CDR3 extends over 16 amino acids. V dropped 3 bases and J dropped 6; count of bases not matched to a gene: 12. The CDR3 is CASSFTQSGRTAEQYF. The CDR3 DNA reads TGTGCCAGCAGTTTCACTCAAAGCGGGAGGACAGCCGAGCAGTACTTC.

This clone was detected once. This rearrangement joins TRBV5-1 to TRBJ2-5; 9 bases are shared with TRBD1. CDR1 is SGHRS, CDR2 YFSETQ, per germline. This CDR3 has 17 amino acids. The ends lost 1 base at V and 1 base at J; junction bases unmatched: 8. The DNA for the CDR3 is TGCGCCAGCAGCTTGTATGGGACAGGGACGTTCCAAGAGACCCAGTACTTC. As protein: CASSLYGTGTFQETQYF.

The chain employs TRBV27 and TRBJ2-3; no clear D. The CDR3 is made up of 13 amino acids. CDR1 and CDR2 (germline): MNHEY, SMNVEV (reference sequence). Trimming took off 2 bases at V and 2 bases at J, with 5 bases between the two ends. CDR3 DNA sequence: TGTGCCAGCAGTTTAGTCTTCACAGATACGCAGTATTTT. Residues: CASSLVFTDTQYF.

The chain is built from TRBV5-6 and TRBJ1-2; TRBD1 matches 7 bases. The germline CDR1 and CDR2 sequences are SGHDT and YYEEEE. V shed 4 bases, J shed 0 bases, and the junction held 6 bases outside the gene matches. The length of the CDR3 is 15 residues. Here the CDR3 DNA reads TGTGCCAGCAGCGAGCCGACAGGGTCTAACTATGGCTACACCTTC. Its translation is CASSEPTGSNYGYTF. Using reference TRBV5-6 and TRBJ1-2 for the parts outside the CDR3, the full variable domain is DAGVTQSPTHLIKTRGQQVTLRCSPKSGHDTVSWYQQALGQGPQFIFQYYEEEERQRGNFPDRFSGHQFPNYSSELNVNALLLGDSALYLCASSEPTGSNYGYTFGSGTRLTVV.

A single count supports this clone. The CDR3 is CASSPHGRGPYEQYF. CDR3 bases: TGTGCCAGCAGCCCCCACGGCAGGGGGCCCTACGAGCAGTACTTC. The chain links TRBV7-9 to TRBJ2-7, with 8 positions matching TRBD1. The CDR3 has 15 amino acids. V gave up 5 bases and J gave up 2 bases; unmatched junction bases: 8. Per germline, CDR1 SEHNR and CDR2 FQNEAQ (reference sequence).